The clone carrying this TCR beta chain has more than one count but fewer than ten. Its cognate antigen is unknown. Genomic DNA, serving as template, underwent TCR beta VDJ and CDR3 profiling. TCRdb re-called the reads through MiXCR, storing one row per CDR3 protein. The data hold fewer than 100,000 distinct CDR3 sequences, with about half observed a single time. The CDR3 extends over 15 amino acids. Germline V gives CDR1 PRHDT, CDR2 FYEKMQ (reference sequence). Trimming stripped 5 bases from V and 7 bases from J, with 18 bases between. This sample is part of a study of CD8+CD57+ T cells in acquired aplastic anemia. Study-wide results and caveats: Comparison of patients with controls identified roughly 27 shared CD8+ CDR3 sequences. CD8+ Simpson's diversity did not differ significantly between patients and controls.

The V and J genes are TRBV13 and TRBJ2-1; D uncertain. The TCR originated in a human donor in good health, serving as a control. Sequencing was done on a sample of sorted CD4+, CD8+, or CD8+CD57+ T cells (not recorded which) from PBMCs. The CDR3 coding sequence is TGTGCCAGCAGCCCCGAACGCGCAGCTGGGAATGAGCAGTTCTTC. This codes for CASSPERAAGNEQFF.